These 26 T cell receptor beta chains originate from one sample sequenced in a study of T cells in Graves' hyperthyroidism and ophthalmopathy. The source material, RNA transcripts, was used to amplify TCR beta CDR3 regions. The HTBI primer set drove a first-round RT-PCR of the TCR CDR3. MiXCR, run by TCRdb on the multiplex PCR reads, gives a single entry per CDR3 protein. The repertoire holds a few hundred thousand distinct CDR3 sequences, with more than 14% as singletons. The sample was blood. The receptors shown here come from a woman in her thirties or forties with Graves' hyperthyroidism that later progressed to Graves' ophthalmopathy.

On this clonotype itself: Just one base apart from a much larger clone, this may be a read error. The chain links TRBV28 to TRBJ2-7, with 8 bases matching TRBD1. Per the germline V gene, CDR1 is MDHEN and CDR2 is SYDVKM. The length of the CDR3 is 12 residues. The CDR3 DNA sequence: TGTGCCGGCAGTTTACTACAGGGGGTGCAGTACTTC. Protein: CAGSLLQGVQYF.

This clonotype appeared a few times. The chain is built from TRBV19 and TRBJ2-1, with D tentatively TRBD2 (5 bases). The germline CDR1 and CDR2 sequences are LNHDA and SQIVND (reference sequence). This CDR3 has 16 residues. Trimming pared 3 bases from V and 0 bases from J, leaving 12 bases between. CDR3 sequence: CASSIRAGSSYNEQFF. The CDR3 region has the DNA TGTGCCAGTAGTATTCGGGCGGGTTCCTCCTACAATGAGCAGTTCTTC.

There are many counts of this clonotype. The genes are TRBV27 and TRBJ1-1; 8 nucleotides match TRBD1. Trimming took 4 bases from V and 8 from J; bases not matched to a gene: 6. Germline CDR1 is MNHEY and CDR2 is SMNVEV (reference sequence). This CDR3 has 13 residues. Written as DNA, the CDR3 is TGTGCCAGCAGTTCTGGACAGGGTCGAGAAGCTTTCTTT. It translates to CASSSGQGREAFF.

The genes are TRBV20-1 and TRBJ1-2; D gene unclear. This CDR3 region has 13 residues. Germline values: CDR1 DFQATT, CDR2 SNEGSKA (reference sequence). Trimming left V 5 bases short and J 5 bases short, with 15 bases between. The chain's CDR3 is CSAGVDAPYGYTF. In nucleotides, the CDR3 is TGCAGTGCTGGGGTGGACGCCCCTTATGGCTACACCTTC.

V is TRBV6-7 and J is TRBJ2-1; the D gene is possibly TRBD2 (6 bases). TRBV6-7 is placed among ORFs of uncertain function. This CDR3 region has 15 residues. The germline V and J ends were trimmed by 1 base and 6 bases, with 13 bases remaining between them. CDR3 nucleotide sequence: TGTGCCAGCAGTTACTGGCGGGATCCGGTCAATGAGCAGTTCTTC. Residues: CASSYWRDPVNEQFF.

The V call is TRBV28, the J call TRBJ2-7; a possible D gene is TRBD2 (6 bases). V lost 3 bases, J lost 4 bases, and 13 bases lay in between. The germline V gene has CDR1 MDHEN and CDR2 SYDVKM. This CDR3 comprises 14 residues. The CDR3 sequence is CASSFRGLSYEQYF. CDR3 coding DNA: TGTGCCAGCAGTTTTAGGGGACTCTCATACGAGCAGTACTTC.

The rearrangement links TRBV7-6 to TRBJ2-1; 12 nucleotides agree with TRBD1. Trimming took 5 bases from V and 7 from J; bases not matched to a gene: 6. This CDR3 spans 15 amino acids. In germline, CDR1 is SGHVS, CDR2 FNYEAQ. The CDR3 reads CASSPGQGAGNEQFF. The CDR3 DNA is TGTGCCAGCAGCCCGGGACAGGGGGCAGGTAATGAGCAGTTCTTC.

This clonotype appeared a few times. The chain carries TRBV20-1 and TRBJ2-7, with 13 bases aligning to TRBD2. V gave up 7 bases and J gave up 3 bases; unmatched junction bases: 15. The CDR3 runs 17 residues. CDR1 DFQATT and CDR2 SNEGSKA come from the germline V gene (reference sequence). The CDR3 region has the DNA TGCAGTGTCAATCCCACGGGACTAGCGGGATTTAACTACGAGCAGTACTTC. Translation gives CSVNPTGLAGFNYEQYF.

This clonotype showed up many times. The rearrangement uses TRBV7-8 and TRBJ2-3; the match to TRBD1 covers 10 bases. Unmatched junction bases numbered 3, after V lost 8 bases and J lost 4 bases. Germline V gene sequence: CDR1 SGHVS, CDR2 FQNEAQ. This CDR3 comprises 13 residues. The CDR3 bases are TGTGCCAGCCGGGACAGGGGAGCAGATACGCAGTATTTT. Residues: CASRDRGADTQYF.

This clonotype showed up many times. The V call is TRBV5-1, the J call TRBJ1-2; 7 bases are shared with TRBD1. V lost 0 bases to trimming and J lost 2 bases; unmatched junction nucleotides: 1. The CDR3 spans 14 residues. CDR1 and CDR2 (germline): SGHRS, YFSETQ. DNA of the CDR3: TGCGCCAGCAGCTTGGAACAGGGGAACTATGGCTACACCTTC. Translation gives CASSLEQGNYGYTF.

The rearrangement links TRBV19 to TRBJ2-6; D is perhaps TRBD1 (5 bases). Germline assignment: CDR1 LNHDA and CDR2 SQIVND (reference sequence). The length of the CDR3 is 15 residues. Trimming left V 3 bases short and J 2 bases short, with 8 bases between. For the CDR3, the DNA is TGTGCCAGTAGTATTGTAGGGGCTGGGGCCAACGTCCTGACTTTC. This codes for CASSIVGAGANVLTF.

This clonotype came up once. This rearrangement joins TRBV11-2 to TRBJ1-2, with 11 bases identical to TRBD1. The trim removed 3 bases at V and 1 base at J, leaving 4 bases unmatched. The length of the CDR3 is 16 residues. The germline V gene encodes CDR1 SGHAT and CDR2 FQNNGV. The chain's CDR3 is CASSLHGTGGNYGYTF. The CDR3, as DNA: TGTGCCAGCAGCTTGCACGGGACAGGGGGTAACTATGGCTACACCTTC.

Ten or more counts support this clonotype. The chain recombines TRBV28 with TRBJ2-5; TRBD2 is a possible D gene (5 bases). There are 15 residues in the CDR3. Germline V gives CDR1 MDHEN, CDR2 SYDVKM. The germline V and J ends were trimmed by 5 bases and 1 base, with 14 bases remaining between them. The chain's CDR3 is CASSGPGIPQETQYF. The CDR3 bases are TGTGCCAGCAGTGGGCCGGGGATCCCCCAAGAGACCCAGTACTTC.

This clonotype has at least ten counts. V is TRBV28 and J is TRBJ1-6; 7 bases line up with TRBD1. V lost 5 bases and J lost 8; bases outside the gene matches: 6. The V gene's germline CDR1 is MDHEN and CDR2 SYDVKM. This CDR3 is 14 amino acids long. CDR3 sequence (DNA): TGTGCCAGCAGTCAAGACAGGGCCTATTCACCCCTCCACTTT. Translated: CASSQDRAYSPLHF.

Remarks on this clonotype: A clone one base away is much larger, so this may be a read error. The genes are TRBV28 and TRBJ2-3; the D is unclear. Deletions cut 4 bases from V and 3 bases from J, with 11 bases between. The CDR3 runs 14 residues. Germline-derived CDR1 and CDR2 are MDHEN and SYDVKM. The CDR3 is CASSSVPRTDTQYF. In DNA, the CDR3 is TGTGCCAGCAGTTCAGTCCCAAGGACAGATACGCAGTATTTT. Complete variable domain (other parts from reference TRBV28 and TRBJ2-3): DVKVTQSSRYLVKRTGEKVFLECVQDMDHENMFWYRQDPGLGLRLIYFSYDVKMKEKGDIPEGYSVSREKKERFSLILESASTNQTSMYLCASSSVPRTDTQYFGPGTRLTVL.

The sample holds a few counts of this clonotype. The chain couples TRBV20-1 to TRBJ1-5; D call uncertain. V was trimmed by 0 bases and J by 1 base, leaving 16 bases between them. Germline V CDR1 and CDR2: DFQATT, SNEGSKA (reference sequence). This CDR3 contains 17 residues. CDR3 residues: CSARDPSPRTSNQPQHF. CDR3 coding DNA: TGCAGTGCTAGAGATCCCAGCCCCAGGACGAGCAATCAGCCCCAGCATTTT.

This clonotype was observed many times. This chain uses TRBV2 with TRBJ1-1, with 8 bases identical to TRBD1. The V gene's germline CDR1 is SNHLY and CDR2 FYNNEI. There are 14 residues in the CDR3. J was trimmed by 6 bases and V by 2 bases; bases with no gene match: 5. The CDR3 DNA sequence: TGTGCCAGCAGTGAAAACAGGGGGGGACCTGAAGCTTTCTTT. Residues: CASSENRGGPEAFF.

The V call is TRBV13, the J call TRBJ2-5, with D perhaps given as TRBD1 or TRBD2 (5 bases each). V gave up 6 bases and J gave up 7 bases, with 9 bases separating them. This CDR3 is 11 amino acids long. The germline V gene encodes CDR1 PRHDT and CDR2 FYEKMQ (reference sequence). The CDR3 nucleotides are TGTGCCAGCAGGGGGGACCGGACCCAGTACTTC. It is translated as CASRGDRTQYF.

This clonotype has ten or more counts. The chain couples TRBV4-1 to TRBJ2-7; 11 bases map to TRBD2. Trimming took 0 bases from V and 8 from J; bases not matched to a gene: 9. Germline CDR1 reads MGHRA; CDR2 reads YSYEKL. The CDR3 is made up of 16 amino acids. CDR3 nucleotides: TGCGCCAGCAGCCAAGATCACTCCGGGACTAGCGGCAAGCAGTACTTC. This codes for CASSQDHSGTSGKQYF.

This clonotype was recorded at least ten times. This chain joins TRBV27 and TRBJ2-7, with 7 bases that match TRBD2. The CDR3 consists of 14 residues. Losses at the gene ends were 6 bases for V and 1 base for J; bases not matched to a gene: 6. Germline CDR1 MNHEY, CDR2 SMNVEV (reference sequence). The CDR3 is CASSFGRRSYEQYF. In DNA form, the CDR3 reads TGTGCCAGCAGCTTCGGGAGGAGATCCTACGAGCAGTACTTC.

CDR3 protein: CSVLWAGTLTEAFF. In nucleotides, the CDR3 is TGCAGCGTTCTATGGGCAGGAACCCTCACTGAAGCTTTCTTT. This sequence joins TRBV29-1 and TRBJ1-1; D gene unclear. The germline V gene encodes CDR1 SQVTM and CDR2 ANQGSEA. The CDR3 extends over 14 amino acids. Trimming cost V 5 bases and J 4 bases, with 17 bases left between them.

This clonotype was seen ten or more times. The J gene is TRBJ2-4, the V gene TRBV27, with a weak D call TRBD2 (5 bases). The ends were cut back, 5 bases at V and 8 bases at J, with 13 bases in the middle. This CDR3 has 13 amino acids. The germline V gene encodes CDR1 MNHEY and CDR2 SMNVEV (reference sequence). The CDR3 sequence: CASSLTSSHIQYF. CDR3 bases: TGTGCCAGCAGTCTCACTAGTTCCCACATTCAGTACTTC.

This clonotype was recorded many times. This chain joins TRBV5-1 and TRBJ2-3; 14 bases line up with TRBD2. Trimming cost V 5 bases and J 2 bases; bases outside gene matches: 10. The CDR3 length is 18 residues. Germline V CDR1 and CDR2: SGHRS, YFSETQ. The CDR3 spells CASRGTSGSGTATDTQYF. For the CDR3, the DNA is TGCGCCAGCAGAGGGACTAGCGGGAGTGGGACGGCCACAGATACGCAGTATTTT.

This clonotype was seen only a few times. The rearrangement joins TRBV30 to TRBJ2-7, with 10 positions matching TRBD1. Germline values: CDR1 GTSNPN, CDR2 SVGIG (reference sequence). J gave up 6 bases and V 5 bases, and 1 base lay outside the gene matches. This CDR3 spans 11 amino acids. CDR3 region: CAWGTGAEQYF. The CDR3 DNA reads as TGTGCCTGGGGGACAGGGGCCGAGCAGTACTTC.

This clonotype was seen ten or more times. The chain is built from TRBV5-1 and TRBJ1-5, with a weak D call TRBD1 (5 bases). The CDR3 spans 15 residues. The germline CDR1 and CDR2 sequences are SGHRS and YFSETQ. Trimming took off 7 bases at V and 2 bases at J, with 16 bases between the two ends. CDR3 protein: CASSLGPMGNQPQHF. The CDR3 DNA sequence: TGCGCCAGCTCCCTGGGGCCTATGGGCAATCAGCCCCAGCATTTT.

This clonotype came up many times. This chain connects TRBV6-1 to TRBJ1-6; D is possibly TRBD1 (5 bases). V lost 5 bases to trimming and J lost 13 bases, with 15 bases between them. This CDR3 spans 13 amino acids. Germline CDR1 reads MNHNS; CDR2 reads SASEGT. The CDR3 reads CASSLGDKVPLHF. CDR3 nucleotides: TGTGCCAGCAGTCTGGGGGATAAGGTTCCCCTCCACTTT.